The 14 T cell receptor beta chains listed next were all sequenced from one sample in a study of immune heterogeneity within non-small cell lung tumors. Bulk tumor genomic DNA constituted the template, at around 610 ng per sample. Surgery yielded several widely spaced biopsies per primary tumor. These patients got curative surgery after being newly diagnosed with untreated non-small cell lung cancer. The TCR beta CDR3 region was amplified by multiplex PCR employing 32 V and 13 J primers. TCRdb passed the multiplex PCR reads through MiXCR, listing each CDR3 protein once. Of fewer than 12,000 distinct CDR3 sequences in the sample, 25% to 30% were seen once. Source material: lung tumor tissue. The receptor source for this set is a man aged 50-60 years with non-small cell lung cancer.

This chain links TRBV6-1 with TRBJ2-2; 10 bases fit TRBD2. Germline assignment: CDR1 MNHNS and CDR2 SASEGT. Trimming cost V 3 bases and J 4 bases; bases outside gene matches: 8. There are 17 residues in the CDR3. CDR3: CASSEASGSVRTGELFF. The CDR3 coding sequence is TGTGCCAGCAGTGAGGCTAGCGGGAGCGTACGCACCGGGGAGCTGTTTTTT.

In its sample, this clonotype is medium-sized. J is TRBJ2-7 and V is TRBV6-6; 9 nucleotides match TRBD1. This CDR3 has 18 amino acids. With 2 bases clipped from V and 4 bases from J, the junction kept 15 bases outside the gene matches. Germline V gives CDR1 MNHNY, CDR2 SVGAGI (reference sequence). This CDR3 is CASSYVPFGTGFIYEQYF. The CDR3 coding sequence is TGTGCCAGCAGTTACGTACCATTTGGGACAGGGTTTATTTACGAGCAGTACTTC.

This clonotype was seen repeatedly, ten times or more. The chain couples TRBV7-3 to TRBJ2-3; D call uncertain. V lost 4 bases to trimming and J lost 5 bases, with 7 bases between them. Germline loops: CDR1 SGHTA, CDR2 FQGTGA. There are 12 residues in the CDR3. This CDR3 is CASSSLGDTQYF. The CDR3 DNA reads as TGTGCCAGCAGCTCACTTGGAGATACGCAGTATTTT.

The chain employs TRBV11-1 and TRBJ2-3, with 7 positions matching TRBD1. This CDR3 contains 16 residues. V lost 6 bases, J lost 3 bases, and 12 bases stayed unmatched. Germline CDR1 SGHAT, CDR2 FQDESV (reference sequence). The CDR3 bases are TGTGCCAGCAGATCTTCTCGACAGGGTATAACAGATACGCAGTATTTT. Translation: CASRSSRQGITDTQYF.

As regards this clonotype: A junction boundary mismatches the germline segment, possibly from a read error. This sequence joins TRBV29-1 and TRBJ1-1; tentative D call: TRBD1 (6 bases). The CDR3 extends over 14 amino acids. The germline gives CDR1 SQVTM, CDR2 ANQGSEA. DNA of the CDR3: TGCAGCGTTCCCGTAGGGGCGGGGGACACTGAAGATTTCTTT. Its translation is CSVPVGAGDTEDFF.

As regards this clonotype: A junction boundary mismatches the germline segment, possibly from a read error. J is TRBJ2-1 and V is TRBV28; perhaps TRBD1 as D (5 bases). The CDR3 length is 15 residues. From germline, CDR1 is MDHEN and CDR2 SYDVKM. This chain's CDR3 is CASSSRRQFLNGQFF. The CDR3 DNA follows: TGTGCCAGCAGTTCCCGTCGACAGTTCCTCAATGGGCAGTTCTTC.

By sample share, this clonotype is medium-sized. The V and J genes are TRBV7-2 and TRBJ2-5, with 8 bases lining up with TRBD2. CDR3 size: 15 residues. V trimming: 1 base; J trimming: 5 bases; junction bases outside the gene matches: 6. Germline V gene data show CDR1 as SGHTA and CDR2 as FQGNSA. The CDR3 is CASSLGGLVMETQYF. The DNA of the CDR3 is TGTGCCAGCAGCTTAGGGGGACTAGTGATGGAGACCCAGTACTTC.

This clonotype occurred many times. V and J are TRBV15 and TRBJ2-3; D perhaps matches TRBD1 (5 bases). Trimming cost V 4 bases and J 2 bases, with 10 bases left between them. Germline V gene sequence: CDR1 LNHNV, CDR2 YYDKDF (reference sequence). The CDR3 loop spans 14 amino acids. The CDR3 spells CATSKDTHTDTQYF. In DNA, the CDR3 is TGTGCCACCAGCAAGGACACCCACACAGATACGCAGTATTTT.

This clonotype has ten or more counts. The J gene is TRBJ2-2, the V gene TRBV6-4; D uncertain. Germline V CDR1 and CDR2: MRHNA, SNTAGT. The CDR3 has 16 residues. Trimming pared 2 bases from V and 0 bases from J, leaving 10 bases between. CDR3 nucleotide sequence: TGTGCCAGCAGTGACCAAGCCGCCTCGAACACCGGGGAGCTGTTTTTT. It specifies CASSDQAASNTGELFF.

Comment on this clonotype: A much bigger clone sits one base away, suggesting this may be a read error. This chain uses TRBV15 with TRBJ1-4; no firm D call. Between the trimmed V and J ends, which lost 3 bases and 2 bases, there was a span of 13 bases. Germline V CDR1 and CDR2: LNHNV, YYDKDF (reference sequence). The CDR3 extends over 16 amino acids. The CDR3 nucleotides read TGTGCCACCAGCAGCCATCAGTGTTTGACTAATGAAAAACTGTTTTTT. Its translation is CATSSHQCLTNEKLFF.

This clonotype was seen ten or more times. The genes are TRBV7-9 and TRBJ1-3; D is undetermined. Trimming removed 3 bases at V and 4 bases at J, with 7 bases between. Germline V gene data show CDR1 as SEHNR and CDR2 as FQNEAQ (reference sequence). The CDR3 spans 13 residues. The CDR3 protein is CASSFNSGNTIYF. The CDR3 DNA is TGTGCCAGCAGCTTCAACAGCGGAAACACCATATATTTT. Variable domain in full (rest from reference TRBV7-9 and TRBJ1-3): DTGVSQNPRHKITKRGQNVTFRCDPISEHNRLYWYRQTLGQGPEFLTYFQNEAQLEKSRLLSDRFSAERPKGSFSTLEIQRTEQGDSAMYLCASSFNSGNTIYFGEGSWLTVV.

The sample holds many counts of this clonotype. The rearrangement joins TRBV10-2 to TRBJ1-6; D unresolved. The V and J ends lost 6 bases and 7 bases respectively, with 16 bases between them. The CDR3 extends over 15 amino acids. Germline CDR1 and CDR2: WSHSY and SAAADI. The DNA for the CDR3 is TGCGCCAGCAGCAGCGACCCGATTCTCAATTCACCCCTCCACTTT. This sequence encodes CASSSDPILNSPLHF.

This clonotype was observed at least ten times. The J gene is TRBJ1-2, the V gene TRBV5-1; TRBD1 is a possible D gene (6 bases). The germline CDR1 and CDR2 sequences are SGHRS and YFSETQ. The germline V and J ends were trimmed by 0 bases and 6 bases, with 15 bases remaining between them. The CDR3 length is 15 residues. As DNA, the CDR3 is TGCGCCAGCAGCTTGGTAGGGGGGGGCGACGATGGCTACACCTTC. Translated, it gives CASSLVGGGDDGYTF.

This clonotype rates as medium-sized (0.01 to 0.1%). V is TRBV12-3 or TRBV12-4 and J is TRBJ1-2, with D possibly being TRBD1 (6 bases). This CDR3 has 13 residues. Between the trimmed V and J ends, which lost 5 bases and 4 bases, there was a span of 11 bases. The CDR3 sequence is CASSEGQSYGYTF. The CDR3 DNA sequence: TGTGCCAGCAGTGAGGGACAATCCTATGGCTACACCTTC.